This T cell receptor beta chain was observed in a study of OX40 agonist ivuxolimab in advanced cancers. Study-level information: The dose-escalation cohort was roughly 84% male, with a mean age of about 60 years, ranging about 23 to 90.

Sequencing used immunoSEQ multiplex PCR; TCRdb keeps in-frame clones, though not all of them. The sample records tens of thousands of clones, around 89% being singletons. Note on this clone: The target antigen is unknown.

After removal of 6 bases from V and 6 bases from J, the junction contained 9 bases not matched to a gene. The CDR3 sequence is 14 residues long. Germline CDR1 is ENHRY and CDR2 is SYGVKD. General study results and limits: Dose levels from 0.1 to 3.0 mg/kg saw CD4+ and CD8+ blood T cells expand clonally by week 6.

This specimen was CD4+ or CD8+ T cells sorted from blood, taken in a trial of the OX40 agonist ivuxolimab. This sequence was found in an adult with an advanced solid tumor such as melanoma, head and neck, liver or kidney cancer. The chain uses TRBV10-3 and TRBJ2-7; 9 bases match TRBD1. The CDR3 protein is CAISGGQGFSEQYF. CDR3 nucleotide sequence: TGTGCCATCAGCGGAGGACAGGGGTTCTCCGAGCAGTACTTC.